This TCR beta chain was recorded in a study of immune cell composition in non-small cell lung cancer. About the research overall: Histologic subtype was mainly adenocarcinoma or squamous cell carcinoma. Study observations and caveats: TIL tumour reactivity correlated with maximal tumour-associated clone frequency in adenocarcinoma. Squamous carcinomas (roughly 80%) more often had tumour-associated clones >0.5% than adenocarcinomas (roughly 35%).

The sample holds one count of this clone. Its antigen is not identified. Repertoires were generated with immunoSEQ multiplex PCR, while TCRdb's copy carries only in-frame clones and drops some. The table has 2,000 to 2,500 clones, roughly 80% seen once; the top ten hold 13%. Normal lung was sampled as far from the tumour as possible, at least 3 cm. Template was genomic DNA from frozen, unsorted single-cell suspensions. The specimen sequenced was non-adjacent lung tissue. The receptor was derived from a human donor with non-small cell lung cancer.

CDR3 sequence (DNA): TGTGCCAGCAGCCCAGGGGGGCACAGCTACGAGCAGTACTTC. This codes for CASSPGGHSYEQYF. The chain recombines TRBV9 with TRBJ2-7; tentative D call: TRBD1 (7 bases). The CDR3 has 14 amino acids. The V gene lost 4 bases and the J gene lost 3 bases, with 14 bases spanning the gap. In germline, CDR1 is SGDLS, CDR2 YYNGEE.